This T cell receptor (beta chain) came from a study of blood T cell repertoires in COVID-19. As processed by the authors: Cell counts per sample came from amplifying reference gene primers. Generated by immunoSEQ multiplex PCR, the TCRdb table keeps only in-frame clones and is missing some. The V and J calls and the clone size are those of that table, but D and trimming were determined from the DNA. The sample lists 350,000 to 550,000 clones, roughly 85% occurring once. Per the germline V gene, CDR1 is SGDLS and CDR2 is YYNGEE. This CDR3 is 15 amino acids long. V lost 3 bases to trimming and J lost 6 bases; unmatched junction nucleotides: 7.

This clonotype was obtained from a woman between 18 and 29 years old with acute COVID-19. The sample consisted of PBMCs or T cells enriched from blood (not recorded which). The V gene is TRBV9, the J gene TRBJ2-4, with 9 bases that match TRBD1. CDR3 bases: TGTGCCAGCAGCGCGGGGGGACAGGGCTTAAACATTCAGTACTTC. It encodes CASSAGGQGLNIQYF.